The T cell receptor beta chain under discussion was sequenced for a study of identical twins (TCRdb year 2016). About the investigation overall: To test whether fetal clonotypes persist, the study used deep sequencing on TCR alpha and beta repertoires from monozygotic twins, unrelated adults of various ages, and cord blood. Replicate twin experiments were performed at different times using different library preparation protocols to rule out contamination. Overall study results and their limits: Abundant cord blood beta clonotypes carried fewer insertions; young adult naive repertoires showed a weaker similar trend, while memory repertoires showed none. In monozygotic twins, recombination models systematically underestimated out-of-frame TCR alpha sharing, but the models matched the sharing seen between unrelated individuals. Compared with coincidental sharing between unrelated individuals, an excess of low generation-probability sequences was observed among out-of-frame TCR alpha sequences shared between twins. Excess twin sharing in beta out-of-frame sequences was weaker because fewer shared sequences lowered the signal-to-noise ratio. Invariant T cells such as MAIT and iNKT could partly confound zero-insertion analyses, although diverse VJ usage argued against such confounding for most clonotypes. Because the same donors could not be followed over many years, the conclusions relied on cross-sectional statistical analysis.

Only healthy Caucasian donors were included. The library was obtained by 5' RACE. The sequencer was an Illumina HiSeq 2000. Template switching added a universal primer binding site, and the final cDNA carried a unique molecular identifier that allowed TCR cDNA molecules to be counted accurately. Specific primers in the conserved constant-segment region were used to synthesize first-strand cDNA for TCR alpha and beta chains. To control for contamination, every cDNA library was double barcoded, receiving both a SMART-Mk sample barcode and Illumina barcodes. TruSeq adapter sequences along with Illumina sample barcodes were introduced in two successive PCR steps. TCR alpha and beta cDNA libraries were sequenced on the Illumina HiSeq platform with custom primers. Per the authors' processing: MiGEC was used to process raw reads and extract unique molecular identifiers, and MiXCR was used to find CDR3 positions. For each individual, recombination models were inferred using an EM algorithm with the repgenHMM and IGoR tools. The tcR package in R was used for shared clonotype analysis, with sharing normalized by the product of cloneset sizes. Out-of-frame nonproductive sequences were analyzed to study raw recombination free of thymic and clonal selection effects. TCRdb reprocessed the public reads (quality trimming at Q25 with fastp, clone calling with MiXCR) and kept in-frame beta chains. Rows are unified per CDR3 protein, each entry keeping the most common DNA and genes. TCRdb, not the authors, supplied the V and J calls. This sample holds 1.5 million to 2 million distinct CDR3 sequences; about 32% were observed only once. The ten largest clones take up 0.27% of the sample.

CDR3 length: 15 amino acids, cysteine to phenylalanine. Kept here is only the CDR3 DNA, which spans 45 bases and is read in frame from base 1. V is trimmed back by 9 bases and J by 2 bases, and the junction contains 2 bases that no gene match accounts for. CDR1 and CDR2 are drawn from the germline V gene: KGHDR, SFDVKD. This clonotype was seen a handful of times. The antigen it binds to is not known. No base-level quality is on record; no much larger clone is a single base apart. The material sequenced was cord blood. The V gene is TRBV24-1 and the J gene is TRBJ2-1; the junction holds 14 bases that match TRBD2. This TCR came from a newborn girl in good health. The DNA sequence is TGTGCCACCGGGACTAGCGGGAGAACCTACAATGAGCAGTTCTTC. It translates as CATGTSGRTYNEQFF.